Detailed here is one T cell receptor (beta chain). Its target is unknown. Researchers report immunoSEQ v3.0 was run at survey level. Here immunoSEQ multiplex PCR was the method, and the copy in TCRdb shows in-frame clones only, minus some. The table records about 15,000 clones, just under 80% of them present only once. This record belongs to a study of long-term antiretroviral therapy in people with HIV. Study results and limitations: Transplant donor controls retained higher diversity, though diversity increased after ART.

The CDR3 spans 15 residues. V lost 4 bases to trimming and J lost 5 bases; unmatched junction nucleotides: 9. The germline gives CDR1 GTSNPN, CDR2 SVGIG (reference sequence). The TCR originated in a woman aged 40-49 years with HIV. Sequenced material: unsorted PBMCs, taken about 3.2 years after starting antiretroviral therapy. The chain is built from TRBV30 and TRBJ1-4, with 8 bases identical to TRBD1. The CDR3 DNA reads TGTGCCTGGACGACAGGGGTGGGTGGCAATGAAAAACTGTTTTTT. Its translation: CAWTTGVGGNEKLFF.